Presented here are 31 T cell receptor beta chains from one specimen sequenced in a study of regulatory T cells in long-lasting Graves disease. Construction of TCR beta libraries relied on iRepertoire HTBI primers and on Arm-PCR targeting CDR3 regions. One entry per CDR3 protein results from TCRdb running MiXCR on the multiplex PCR reads. The table shows approximately 400,000 distinct CDR3 sequences, with 15% occurring only once. Time point reported: newly diagnosed GD, antithyroid drugs for less than 3 months. From RNA extracted from PBMCs, the TCR library was made. The material was peripheral blood mononuclear cells (PBMCs), obtained at new diagnosis, from a patient treated with antithyroid drugs. These receptors originate from a female donor with Graves disease.

The table lists this clonotype with many counts. This chain links TRBV5-1 with TRBJ1-1, with D possibly TRBD1 on 5 matching bases. CDR3 length: 12 residues. The germline V gene has CDR1 SGHRS and CDR2 YFSETQ. V lost 1 base to trimming and J lost 7 bases, with 8 bases between them. The CDR3 reads CASSLRGVEAFF. The CDR3 DNA reads as TGCGCCAGCAGCTTGAGGGGTGTTGAAGCTTTCTTT.

This clonotype was seen many times. The chain has TRBV3-1 and TRBJ2-2, with 14 bases matching TRBD2. V lost 4 bases and J lost 4; bases outside the gene matches: 2. The CDR3 runs 16 residues. Germline loops: CDR1 LGHDT, CDR2 YNNKEL (reference sequence). The CDR3 is CASSPGLAGATGELFF. CDR3 nucleotide sequence: TGTGCCAGCAGCCCGGGACTAGCGGGAGCCACCGGGGAGCTGTTTTTT.

This clonotype came up many times. The chain recombines TRBV24-1 with TRBJ2-1; D gene uncertain. Germline V gives CDR1 KGHDR, CDR2 SFDVKD. V gave up 1 base and J gave up 10 bases, with 16 bases separating them. The CDR3 spans 15 residues. Here the CDR3 reads CATSDLSLTRYEQFF. As DNA, the CDR3 is TGTGCCACCAGTGATTTATCTCTAACACGATACGAGCAGTTCTTC.

This clonotype was seen more than once but under ten times. The V gene is TRBV12-3 or TRBV12-4, the J gene TRBJ1-5; 8 bases fit TRBD1. Trimming cost V 8 bases and J 2 bases; bases outside gene matches: 8. This CDR3 contains 15 residues. For the CDR3, the DNA is TGTGCCAGCGGACACGCGGACAGGGGCAATCAGCCCCAGCATTTT. This codes for CASGHADRGNQPQHF.

This clonotype was counted many times. The rearrangement uses TRBV20-1 and TRBJ1-5; 8 nucleotides line up with TRBD1. CDR1 DFQATT and CDR2 SNEGSKA come from the germline V gene (reference sequence). V shed 0 bases, J shed 4 bases, and the junction held 14 bases outside the gene matches. The CDR3 spans 18 residues. The CDR3 is CSARDYRQGNVGNQPQHF. The CDR3, as DNA: TGCAGTGCTAGAGATTATAGACAGGGGAACGTGGGAAATCAGCCCCAGCATTTT.

This clonotype was counted ten times or more. J is TRBJ1-1 and V is TRBV2, with no clear D. Per the germline V gene, CDR1 is SNHLY and CDR2 is FYNNEI. The CDR3 is 11 amino acids. With 9 bases removed from V and 5 bases from J, the gap between germline ends came to 10 bases. The CDR3 loop is CASDDWTEAFF. DNA of the CDR3: TGTGCCAGTGACGACTGGACTGAAGCTTTCTTT.

The chain combines TRBV29-1 with TRBJ2-4; 9 bases are shared with TRBD1. CDR3 length: 19 amino acids. Germline V gene lookup returns CDR1 SQVTM and CDR2 ANQGSEA. The ends lost 4 bases at V and 0 bases at J; junction bases unmatched: 16. The CDR3 is CSVVPPRDRDPSAKNIQYF. The CDR3 bases are TGCAGCGTTGTGCCACCCCGGGACAGGGATCCTTCAGCCAAAAACATTCAGTACTTC.

This chain joins TRBV6-1 and TRBJ2-2, with TRBD1 matching 7 bases. In germline, CDR1 is MNHNS, CDR2 SASEGT. This CDR3 contains 17 residues. V was clipped by 4 bases and J by 4 bases; unmatched bases: 12. CDR3 in amino acids: CASSGTIGRGSTGELFF. Here the CDR3 DNA reads TGTGCCAGCAGTGGTACCATTGGCAGGGGGAGCACCGGGGAGCTGTTTTTT.

Ten or more counts support this clonotype. This chain connects TRBV27 to TRBJ1-1; 9 positions match TRBD1. There are 13 residues in the CDR3. Looked up from germline, CDR1 is MNHEY and CDR2 is SMNVEV (reference sequence). The V segment lost 5 bases and the J segment 10 bases; nucleotides outside the gene matches: 8. The CDR3: CASSPSDRGRAFF. The CDR3 nucleotides read TGTGCCAGCAGTCCCTCGGACAGGGGCCGAGCTTTCTTT.

This clonotype was seen a few times. V usage is TRBV19 and J usage is TRBJ2-5; 7 bases are a match to TRBD1. CDR1 and CDR2 from the germline V gene are LNHDA and SQIVND (reference sequence). Trimming took 4 bases from V and 5 from J; bases not matched to a gene: 7. The CDR3 is 14 residues long. CDR3: CASSNDREGETQYF. CDR3 DNA sequence: TGTGCCAGTAGTAATGACAGGGAAGGGGAGACCCAGTACTTC.

The chain is built from TRBV5-1 and TRBJ2-5; 11 bases are a match to TRBD2. The CDR3 totals 15 residues. CDR1 is SGHRS and CDR2 is YFSETQ in the germline V gene. Germline trimming cut 0 bases from V and 5 bases from J; bases unmatched to any gene: 3. CDR3 in DNA: TGCGCCAGCAGCTTGGGACTAGCGGGGACTGAGACCCAGTACTTC. Its protein product is CASSLGLAGTETQYF. Looking up the rest from reference TRBV5-1 and TRBJ2-5 gives the full variable domain: KAGVTQTPRYLIKTRGQQVTLSCSPISGHRSVSWYQQTPGQGLQFLFEYFSETQRNKGNFPGRFSGRQFSNSRSEMNVSTLELGDSALYLCASSLGLAGTETQYFGPGTRLLVL.

This clonotype was picked up many times. The chain is built from TRBV19 and TRBJ2-7; 11 nucleotides agree with TRBD2. The CDR3 runs to 15 residues. Germline CDR1 reads LNHDA; CDR2 reads SQIVND (reference sequence). The J segment lost 3 bases and the V segment lost 6 bases, leaving 7 bases of the junction unmatched. The CDR3 DNA reads TGTGCCAGTAGCAGCGCTAGCGGGGGGCTCTACGAGCAGTACTTC. Translation: CASSSASGGLYEQYF.

The chain is built from TRBV18 and TRBJ1-3; no firm D call. The CDR3 is 15 residues long. V shed 4 bases and J shed 6 bases, with 16 bases lying between them. CDR1 and CDR2 (germline): KGHSH, LQKENI. CDR3 loop: CASSHQLILENTIYF. The CDR3 nucleotides are TGTGCCAGCTCACATCAGCTAATCCTTGAAAACACCATATATTTT.

Worth noting for this clonotype: Given a much more abundant clone one base away, this may be a read error. CDR3 sequence (DNA): TGTGCCAGCTTACCAACCGGGTCAATGGCAGGCTACACCTTC. This encodes CASLPTGSMAGYTF. This chain uses TRBV18 with TRBJ1-2; no clear D gene. The germline gives CDR1 KGHSH, CDR2 LQKENI. The CDR3 has 14 amino acids.

This clonotype appeared many times. This chain uses TRBV7-2 with TRBJ2-3; TRBD2 agrees at 9 bases. Germline values: CDR1 SGHTA, CDR2 FQGNSA. The CDR3 extends over 15 amino acids. Unmatched junction bases numbered 7, after V lost 6 bases and J lost 3 bases. The CDR3 DNA follows: TGTGCCAGCAGGGGACCGGGACTAGCTACAGATACGCAGTATTTT. The encoded protein is CASRGPGLATDTQYF.

This clonotype was picked up many times. The chain uses TRBV20-1 and TRBJ1-5; tentative D call: TRBD1 (5 bases). CDR3 length equals 13 residues. Trimming shortened V by 3 bases and J by 2 bases, and 8 bases separated the two germline ends. The germline V gene has CDR1 DFQATT and CDR2 SNEGSKA (reference sequence). CDR3 DNA: TGCAGTGCTAGTTGGGACCGCAATCAGCCCCAGCATTTT. This gives the protein CSASWDRNQPQHF.

The chain uses TRBV20-1 and TRBJ1-4, with TRBD1 matching over 8 bases. This CDR3 contains 13 residues. The V segment lost 6 bases and the J segment 4 bases; nucleotides outside the gene matches: 4. Germline-derived CDR1 and CDR2 are DFQATT and SNEGSKA (reference sequence). The CDR3 loop is CSAMTGVNEKLFF. CDR3 nucleotides: TGCAGTGCGATGACAGGGGTTAATGAAAAACTGTTTTTT.

In its sample, this clonotype was seen many times. The chain recombines TRBV27 with TRBJ1-4; D is unresolved. There are 15 residues in the CDR3. V was shortened by 2 bases and J by 8 bases, with 15 bases between the two germline ends. Germline CDR1 is MNHEY and CDR2 is SMNVEV (reference sequence). DNA for the CDR3: TGTGCCAGCAGTTTAATTGGATCCCGAGAGGAAAAACTGTTTTTT. It translates to CASSLIGSREEKLFF.

This clonotype showed up many times. V usage is TRBV5-1 and J usage is TRBJ1-2; no clear D. From germline, CDR1 is SGHRS and CDR2 YFSETQ. The CDR3 contains 14 residues. The V end lost 0 bases, the J end lost 8 bases, and 14 bases lay between the germline ends. In DNA form, the CDR3 reads TGCGCCAGCAGCTTGGCCGGGCAGGATCAAGGCTACACCTTC. Its translation: CASSLAGQDQGYTF. The variable domain in full, with the rest retrieved from reference TRBV5-1 and TRBJ1-2, is KAGVTQTPRYLIKTRGQQVTLSCSPISGHRSVSWYQQTPGQGLQFLFEYFSETQRNKGNFPGRFSGRQFSNSRSEMNVSTLELGDSALYLCASSLAGQDQGYTFGSGTRLTVV.

This sequence joins TRBV20-1 and TRBJ2-3; D uncertain. Germline lookup yields CDR1 DFQATT and CDR2 SNEGSKA (reference sequence). The CDR3 runs 13 residues. V was pared by 3 bases and J by 6 bases, with 13 bases between. CDR3 in DNA: TGCAGTGCTAGTGCTCCCGGAGCCGATACGCAGTATTTT. This sequence encodes CSASAPGADTQYF.

A few counts support this clonotype. This chain joins TRBV5-1 and TRBJ1-1; D gene ambiguous. Trimming pared 4 bases from V and 1 base from J, leaving 14 bases between. This CDR3 region has 15 residues. CDR1 and CDR2 (germline): SGHRS, YFSETQ. The CDR3 sequence is CASSLRAGPNTEAFF. CDR3 nucleotides: TGCGCCAGCAGCCTCCGGGCAGGACCGAACACTGAAGCTTTCTTT.

The chain couples TRBV12-3 or TRBV12-4 to TRBJ1-2; unclear D gene. There are 13 residues in the CDR3. Trimming shortened V by 1 base and J by 4 bases, and 7 bases separated the two germline ends. CDR3 sequence: CASSLGQLYGYTF. The DNA of the CDR3 is TGTGCCAGCAGTTTAGGGCAGCTCTATGGCTACACCTTC.

At least ten counts were recorded for this clonotype. The junction departs from the called germline gene at one end, perhaps through a read error. The chain couples TRBV12-3 or TRBV12-4 to TRBJ2-3; the D is unclear. The CDR3 is 12 amino acids. The CDR3 region is CASSLGGPGHVF. In DNA form, the CDR3 reads TGTGCCAGCAGTTTGGGCGGCCCGGGCCATGTTTTC.

This clonotype was counted at least ten times. The chain employs TRBV6-2 or TRBV6-3 and TRBJ1-1, with D possibly TRBD1 on 6 matching bases. The length of the CDR3 is 17 residues. Looked up from germline, CDR1 is MNHEY and CDR2 is SVGEGT. Between the trimmed V and J ends, which lost 0 bases and 4 bases, there was a span of 18 bases. In DNA form, the CDR3 reads TGTGCCAGCAGTTACTCTCCACAGGGTTCAATTTCCACTGAAGCTTTCTTT. This sequence encodes CASSYSPQGSISTEAFF.

This clonotype was seen repeatedly, ten times or more. The rearrangement joins TRBV30 to TRBJ1-2; D uncertain. Germline CDR1 GTSNPN, CDR2 SVGIG (reference sequence). The CDR3 is made up of 14 amino acids. V was shortened by 3 bases and J by 5 bases, with 16 bases between the two germline ends. DNA for the CDR3: TGTGCCTGGAGACCCCAGGAGTCACCTTATGGCTACACCTTC. The encoded protein is CAWRPQESPYGYTF.

In this sample, this clonotype turned up many times. The V gene is TRBV6-5, the J gene TRBJ1-5; TRBD1 matches 8 bases. Germline-derived CDR1 and CDR2 are MNHEY and SVGAGI. This CDR3 contains 16 residues. V lost 0 bases, J lost 6 bases, and 7 bases stayed unmatched. The CDR3 loop is CASSYSRTGQGQPQHF. In DNA form, the CDR3 reads TGTGCCAGCAGTTACTCGAGGACAGGGCAGGGTCAGCCCCAGCATTTT.

This clonotype was observed a handful of times. The chain carries TRBV7-2 and TRBJ1-6; D remains ambiguous. V lost 10 bases, J lost 0 bases, and 13 bases lay in between. This CDR3 contains 15 residues. Germline lookup yields CDR1 SGHTA and CDR2 FQGNSA. CDR3: CATSLQSSYNSPLHF. The CDR3 nucleotides read TGTGCCACATCCCTTCAGAGCTCCTATAATTCACCCCTCCACTTT.

This clonotype was found many times. The chain links TRBV28 to TRBJ2-5; no clear D. Looked up from germline, CDR1 is MDHEN and CDR2 is SYDVKM. The CDR3 length is 17 residues. The germline V and J ends were trimmed by 6 bases and 3 bases, with 23 bases remaining between them. The CDR3 region has the DNA TGTGCCAGCAGCTCAGTTTATCTCCCCTCGGACGAAGAGACCCAGTACTTC. Its protein product is CASSSVYLPSDEETQYF.

The rearrangement uses TRBV29-1 and TRBJ2-3, with a possible D match to TRBD2 (5 bases). CDR3 size: 13 residues. Germline CDR1 is SQVTM and CDR2 is ANQGSEA. The V end was cut by 7 bases, the J end by 2 bases, with 13 bases between. The DNA for the CDR3 is TGCAGCGACCACGGACGGGACACAGATACGCAGTATTTT. It codes for CSDHGRDTDTQYF.

This clonotype was recorded at least ten times. The chain employs TRBV27 and TRBJ2-7; 8 positions agree with TRBD1. The CDR3 is 15 amino acids. Per the germline V gene, CDR1 is MNHEY and CDR2 is SMNVEV (reference sequence). Trimming at V came to 3 bases and at J to 6 bases, leaving 10 bases not matched to a gene. In DNA, the CDR3 is TGTGCCAGCAGTTTCCGGACAGGGTCATGGGGCGAGCAGTACTTC. This codes for CASSFRTGSWGEQYF.

This clonotype was seen a handful of times. The V gene is TRBV3-1, the J gene TRBJ2-2; TRBD2 matches 9 bases. Trimming removed 4 bases from V and 3 bases from J; junction bases left unmatched: 9. CDR1 and CDR2 from the germline V gene are LGHDT and YNNKEL (reference sequence). CDR3 size: 17 residues. CDR3: CASSRLAGGADTGELFF. For the CDR3, the DNA is TGTGCCAGCAGCCGCCTTGCGGGAGGGGCGGACACCGGGGAGCTGTTTTTT. The variable domain in full, with the rest retrieved from reference TRBV3-1 and TRBJ2-2, is DTAVSQTPKYLVTQMGNDKSIKCEQNLGHDTMYWYKQDSKKFLKIMFSYNNKELIINETVPNRFSPKSPDKAHLNLHINSLELGDSAVYFCASSRLAGGADTGELFFGEGSRLTVL.